This entry concerns a single T cell receptor beta chain. This specimen belongs to a study of shared T cell receptors in the human thymus. CDR1 SGHRS and CDR2 YFSETQ come from the germline V gene. This CDR3 contains 15 residues. Trimming removed 0 bases from V and 5 bases from J, with 14 bases in between. Some clones are missing from TCRdb's copy, which holds only in-frame ones; the method was immunoSEQ multiplex PCR. The sample yields 640,000 or so clones, around 87% seen once. These records were also assigned to another study, of human thymus T cells.

The chain employs TRBV5-1 and TRBJ2-5; D may be TRBD1 (7 bases). This sequence originates from a boy in the first two years of life with a congenital heart defect. Sequenced material: thymocytes. This chain's CDR3 is CASSLGQGGLETQYF. CDR3 DNA: TGCGCCAGCAGCTTGGGGCAGGGGGGCTTGGAGACCCAGTACTTC. Combining the CDR3 with reference TRBV5-1 and TRBJ2-5 gives the whole variable domain KAGVTQTPRYLIKTRGQQVTLSCSPISGHRSVSWYQQTPGQGLQFLFEYFSETQRNKGNFPGRFSGRQFSNSRSEMNVSTLELGDSALYLCASSLGQGGLETQYFGPGTRLLVL.